The 11 T cell receptor beta chains listed next were all sequenced from one sample in a study of T cell repertoires in cytomegalovirus infection. Their target antigens are unknown. Each CDR3 protein gets one entry after TCRdb re-called the reads with MiXCR. Of more than 250,000 distinct CDR3 sequences listed, roughly 25% are singletons. This specimen was cultured PBMCs, taken from culture after CMV antigen stimulation. The source is a human donor in good health (CMV status not recorded). Some clones in this sample may be carry-over from other donors' samples.

In this sample, this clonotype turned up a few times. The gene calls are TRBV12-3 or TRBV12-4 and TRBJ1-4, with TRBD1 as a possible D gene (6 bases). The CDR3 is 14 residues long. With 3 bases removed from V and 8 bases from J, the gap between germline ends came to 13 bases. The CDR3 here is CASSLRGGEEKLFF. In nucleotides, the CDR3 is TGTGCCAGCAGTTTGAGGGGGGGCGAGGAAAAACTGTTTTTT.

This clonotype has a handful of counts. This chain joins TRBV20-1 and TRBJ2-5, with 11 bases lining up with TRBD2. J was trimmed by 4 bases and V by 1 base; bases with no gene match: 8. The CDR3 totals 16 residues. Germline loops: CDR1 DFQATT, CDR2 SNEGSKA (reference sequence). The CDR3 region has the DNA TGCAGTGCTAGAGCTGTTAGCGGGAGGGCCTCAGAGACCCAGTACTTC. Its protein product is CSARAVSGRASETQYF.

The chain is built from TRBV7-3 and TRBJ1-5; D possibly corresponds to TRBD1 (6 bases). Germline CDR1 SGHTA, CDR2 FQGTGA. V was clipped by 6 bases and J by 4 bases, with 19 bases between them. CDR3 length: 16 residues. The CDR3 region has the DNA TGTGCCAGCAGTAATAAAGGGGGAAGGGGAAATCAGCCCCAGCATTTT. It is translated as CASSNKGGRGNQPQHF.

This clonotype has more than one count but fewer than ten. The chain combines TRBV20-1 with TRBJ1-5, with D possibly being TRBD1 (6 bases). The V gene's germline CDR1 is DFQATT and CDR2 SNEGSKA (reference sequence). V shed 1 base and J shed 4 bases, with 8 bases lying between them. The CDR3 sequence is 13 residues long. Here the CDR3 DNA reads TGCAGTGCTAGAGCAGGGGTTAATCAGCCCCAGCATTTT. This encodes CSARAGVNQPQHF.

The rearrangement uses TRBV5-1 and TRBJ2-5; 8 bases map to TRBD1. CDR1 SGHRS and CDR2 YFSETQ come from the germline V gene. The junction had 11 bases not matched to a gene; V was cut back by 3 bases and J by 4 bases. The CDR3 has 16 residues. The CDR3 region has the DNA TGCGCCAGCAGCTCCCTCGGGACAGGCTCATTAGAGACCCAGTACTTC. Its protein is CASSSLGTGSLETQYF.

This chain links TRBV4-3 with TRBJ2-7; 11 nucleotides agree with TRBD2. The CDR3 is 16 amino acids. Germline lookup yields CDR1 LGHNA and CDR2 YSLEER. The V and J ends lost 1 base and 4 bases, in that order; junction bases with no gene match: 6. The CDR3 region is CASSQAVGTSGYEQYF. In DNA, the CDR3 is TGCGCCAGCAGCCAAGCGGTAGGGACTAGCGGTTACGAGCAGTACTTC.

The chain recombines TRBV6-2 or TRBV6-3 with TRBJ2-1; 12 bases fit TRBD2. Germline values: CDR1 MNHEY, CDR2 SVGEGT. The CDR3 spans 15 residues. V gave up 6 bases and J gave up 9 bases; unmatched junction bases: 9. The DNA of the CDR3 is TGTGCCAGCAGCCAACTAGCGGGAGGAGGTGGTGAGCAGTTCTTC. It codes for CASSQLAGGGGEQFF.

This clonotype has a count of ten or more. The chain combines TRBV7-9 with TRBJ2-1, with TRBD2 identical over 7 bases. Germline assignment: CDR1 SEHNR and CDR2 FQNEAQ (reference sequence). The CDR3 contains 16 residues. Losses at the gene ends were 5 bases for V and 10 bases for J; bases not matched to a gene: 17. CDR3 DNA: TGTGCCAGCAGCACACCCCGGAGCGGGGCCGCCTGGGAGCAGTTCTTC. Translated, it gives CASSTPRSGAAWEQFF.

This sequence joins TRBV6-2 or TRBV6-3 and TRBJ2-1; TRBD2 might be the D (6 bases). This CDR3 comprises 12 residues. V lost 5 bases and J 14 bases, leaving 16 bases between the germline ends. Germline V gene data show CDR1 as MNHEY and CDR2 as SVGEGT. CDR3 coding DNA: TGTGCCAGCAGTGCCTCGGGGGACGTGGAGTTCTTC. Amino acid sequence: CASSASGDVEFF.

The sample holds a few counts of this clonotype. The rearrangement joins TRBV7-9 to TRBJ1-4; D is unclear. The germline V gene encodes CDR1 SEHNR and CDR2 FQNEAQ (reference sequence). With 5 bases removed from V and 1 base from J, the gap between germline ends came to 8 bases. The CDR3 is made up of 14 amino acids. CDR3 nucleotide sequence: TGTGCCAGCAGCCTCGCGGGAACTAATGAAAAACTGTTTTTT. Translating it yields CASSLAGTNEKLFF.

This clonotype has a handful of counts. At one of its ends the junction is not consistent with the germline gene, which may arise from a read error. The CDR3 coding sequence is TGTGCCAGCAGCTTAAGGGGAAGCAGAACTGAGGATTTT. Residues: CASSLRGSRTEDF. The chain couples TRBV7-4 to TRBJ1-3; possibly TRBD1 for D (5 bases). The CDR3 consists of 13 residues. Germline CDR1 is SGHVT and CDR2 is SQSDAQ.